What follows describes a single TCR beta chain. Its antigen is unknown. V dropped 2 bases and J dropped 1 base, with 5 bases sitting between them. The CDR3 is 13 amino acids. The V gene's germline CDR1 is LGHDT and CDR2 YNNKEL (reference sequence). It was with unique molecular identifiers that the TCRbeta library was prepared. TCRdb used MiXCR to reprocess the PCR reads, holding one entry per CDR3 protein. The profile shows tens of thousands of distinct CDR3 sequences, around 15% of them singletons. This specimen comes from a study of T-cell reconstitution after alpha-beta-depleted transplantation in children. Overall study results and limits: Reportedly, roughly two months post-transplant, alpha-beta T cells arose from several hundred expanded graft clones. When one year had passed after transplant, most T-cell counts and diversity came from newly produced T cells. High day-60 TCRbeta diversity in some patients came from surviving recipient T cells and thymic progenitors.

This sequence joins TRBV3-1 and TRBJ2-5; D not certain. Sequenced material: PBMCs, mostly from graft donor cells, taken 180 days after TCRalphabeta/CD19-depleted stem cell transplant. The TCR originated in a male patient aged 2-15 years who had a stem cell transplant for acute lymphoblastic leukemia, so the T cells may come from the graft donor. The CDR3 region has the DNA TGTGCCAGCAGCCAAAGCAGCCAAGAGACCCAGTACTTC. Its translation: CASSQSSQETQYF.